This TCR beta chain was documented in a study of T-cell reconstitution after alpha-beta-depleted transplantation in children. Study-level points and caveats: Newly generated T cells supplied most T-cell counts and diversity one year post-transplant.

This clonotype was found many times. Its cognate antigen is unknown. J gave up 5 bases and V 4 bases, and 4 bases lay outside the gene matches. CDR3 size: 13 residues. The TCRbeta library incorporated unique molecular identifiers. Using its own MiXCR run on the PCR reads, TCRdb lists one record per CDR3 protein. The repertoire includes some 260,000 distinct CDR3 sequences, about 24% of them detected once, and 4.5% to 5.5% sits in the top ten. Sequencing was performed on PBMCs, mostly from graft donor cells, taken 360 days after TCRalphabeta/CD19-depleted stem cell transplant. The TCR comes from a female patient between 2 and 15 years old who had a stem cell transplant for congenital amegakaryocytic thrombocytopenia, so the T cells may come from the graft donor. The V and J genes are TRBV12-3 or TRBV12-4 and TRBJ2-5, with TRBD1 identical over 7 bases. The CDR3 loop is CASSSTGAETQYF. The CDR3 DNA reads TGTGCCAGCAGTTCCACAGGGGCGGAGACCCAGTACTTC.